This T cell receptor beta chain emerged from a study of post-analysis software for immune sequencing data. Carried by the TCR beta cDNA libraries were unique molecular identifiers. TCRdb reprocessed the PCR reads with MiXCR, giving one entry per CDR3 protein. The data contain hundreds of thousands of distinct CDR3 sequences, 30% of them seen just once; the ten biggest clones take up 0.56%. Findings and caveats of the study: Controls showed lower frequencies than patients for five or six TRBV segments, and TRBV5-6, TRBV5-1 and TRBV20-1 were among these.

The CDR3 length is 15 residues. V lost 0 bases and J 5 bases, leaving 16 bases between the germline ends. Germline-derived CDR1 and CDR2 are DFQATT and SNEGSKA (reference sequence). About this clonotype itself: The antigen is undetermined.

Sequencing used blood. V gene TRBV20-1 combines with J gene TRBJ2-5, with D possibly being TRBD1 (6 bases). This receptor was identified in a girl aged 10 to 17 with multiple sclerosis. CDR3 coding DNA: TGCAGTGCTAGAGATCGCAGGGGCCCAAAGGAGACCCAGTACTTC. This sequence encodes CSARDRRGPKETQYF.